The clone carrying this T cell receptor (beta chain) was recorded many times. TCRdb processed the PCR reads anew with MiXCR; each CDR3 protein has one entry. The sample holds fewer than 5,500 distinct CDR3 sequences, 13% to 15% seen once. The data stem from a study of CXCR3 chemokines and chemotherapy response in bladder cancer. The CDR3 is 15 residues long. V lost 0 bases to trimming and J lost 0 bases, with 12 bases between them. Germline loops: CDR1 DFQATT, CDR2 SNEGSKA (reference sequence). The chain links TRBV20-1 to TRBJ2-7; tentatively, D is TRBD1 or TRBD2 (6 bases each). This clonotype was obtained from a human donor with bladder cancer that responded to neoadjuvant chemotherapy. The sample was acquired from a patient whose treatment included neoadjuvant chemotherapy. CDR3 amino acids: CSAREGAGSSYEQYF. CDR3 nucleotides: TGCAGTGCTAGAGAGGGGGCGGGAAGCTCCTACGAGCAGTACTTC.